Below, 26 T cell receptor beta chains from the same sample are listed, as sequenced in a study of blood T cell repertoires in COVID-19. The repertoire was sequenced with immunoSEQ multiplex PCR; TCRdb's copy has only in-frame clones and lacks some. The table records 160,000 or so clones, about 90% of them present only once. The sample consisted of peripheral blood. The source of these receptors is a man in his sixties with acute or convalescent COVID-19.

The V gene is TRBV15, the J gene TRBJ1-5, with 8 bases aligning to TRBD1. CDR1 and CDR2 (germline): LNHNV, YYDKDF (reference sequence). The CDR3 runs 15 residues. V shed 4 bases, J shed 3 bases, and the junction held 5 bases outside the gene matches. CDR3 coding DNA: TGTGCCACCAGCACAGACAGGGGCTACAATCAGCCCCAGCATTTT. It translates to CATSTDRGYNQPQHF.

The rearrangement uses TRBV4-1 and TRBJ2-2, with no clear D. The CDR3 loop spans 14 amino acids. Per germline, CDR1 MGHRA and CDR2 YSYEKL. Trimming left V 4 bases short and J 1 base short, with 7 bases between. CDR3 bases: TGCGCCAGCAGCCCAAGACAGAACACCGGGGAGCTGTTTTTT. It encodes CASSPRQNTGELFF.

The rearrangement links TRBV7-9 to TRBJ2-5, with TRBD2 identical over 8 bases. CDR1 is SEHNR, CDR2 FQNEAQ, per germline (reference sequence). The CDR3 runs to 15 residues. J was trimmed by 5 bases and V by 0 bases; bases with no gene match: 5. The CDR3 spells CASSLAGASGETQYF. CDR3 nucleotide sequence: TGTGCCAGCAGCTTAGCCGGTGCTAGCGGGGAGACCCAGTACTTC.

The chain couples TRBV3-1 (or the pseudogene TRBV3-2) to TRBJ2-2, with a weak D call TRBD1 (6 bases). Trimming took 1 base from V and 5 from J, leaving 14 bases between them. The CDR3 runs 16 residues. In germline, CDR1 is LGHDT, CDR2 YNNKEL (reference sequence). The CDR3: CASSQVGWGPTGELFF. The CDR3 nucleotides are TGTGCCAGCAGCCAAGTTGGTTGGGGGCCTACCGGGGAGCTGTTTTTT.

The chain has TRBV5-8 and TRBJ1-2, with a possible D match to TRBD1 (6 bases). The V end was cut by 5 bases, the J end by 1 base, with 9 bases between. CDR1 and CDR2 (germline): SGHTS, YDEGEE. The CDR3 has 13 amino acids. The CDR3 reads CASRVRGNYGYTF. The CDR3 DNA is TGTGCCAGCAGGGTCAGGGGTAACTATGGCTACACCTTC.

V gene TRBV13 combines with J gene TRBJ1-2; TRBD1 matches 9 bases. The CDR3 is 16 amino acids. The ends lost 5 bases at V and 4 bases at J; junction bases unmatched: 11. The germline CDR1 and CDR2 sequences are PRHDT and FYEKMQ (reference sequence). CDR3 region: CASSPEAGTGSYGYTF. As DNA, the CDR3 is TGTGCCAGCAGCCCCGAAGCCGGGACAGGGAGCTATGGCTACACCTTC.

This clone has just one count. The J gene is TRBJ1-2, the V gene TRBV5-6; 7 nucleotides align to TRBD1. V was pared by 0 bases and J by 3 bases, with 14 bases of the junction left unmatched. Per the germline V gene, CDR1 is SGHDT and CDR2 is YYEEEE. This CDR3 is 18 amino acids long. DNA for the CDR3: TGTGCCAGCAGCTTGGTATCTTTCGAGGGGGCCGATTACTATGGCTACACCTTC. It codes for CASSLVSFEGADYYGYTF.

The chain has TRBV7-2 and TRBJ1-2; 8 bases align to TRBD1. CDR1 is SGHTA and CDR2 is FQGNSA in the germline V gene. The CDR3 has 15 amino acids. V trimming: 3 bases; J trimming: 2 bases; junction bases outside the gene matches: 5. The CDR3 region is CASSLDRVTNYGYTF. CDR3 nucleotide sequence: TGTGCCAGCAGCTTGGACAGGGTGACCAACTATGGCTACACCTTC.

The rearrangement uses TRBV7-2 and TRBJ1-2; 8 bases map to TRBD1. Trimming took 5 bases from V and 4 from J; bases not matched to a gene: 6. CDR1 is SGHTA, CDR2 FQGNSA, per germline. CDR3 size: 14 residues. The CDR3 DNA follows: TGTGCCAGCAGCGGCTTGGGACAGGCCTATGGCTACACCTTC. Translating gives CASSGLGQAYGYTF.

The rearrangement joins TRBV6-5 to TRBJ1-2; the match to TRBD1 covers 8 bases. Germline trimming cut 1 base from V and 3 bases from J; bases unmatched to any gene: 7. CDR3 length: 16 residues. CDR1 is MNHEY, CDR2 SVGAGI, per germline. CDR3 protein: CASSYWRAGGDYGYTF. Written as DNA, the CDR3 is TGTGCCAGCAGTTACTGGCGGGCAGGGGGCGACTATGGCTACACCTTC.

On this clone itself: Relative to the germline gene, one junction end is altered; a read error may explain this. The chain carries TRBV5-1 and TRBJ1-5, with 9 bases fitting TRBD1. CDR1 SGHRS and CDR2 YFSETQ come from the germline V gene. The CDR3 length is 15 residues. For the CDR3, the DNA is TGCGCCAGCAGGTTGGGACAGGGAGGCAATCAGCCCCAGCATTTT. Amino acids: CASRLGQGGNQPQHF. The complete variable domain, with remaining parts taken from reference TRBV5-1 and TRBJ1-5, reads KAGVTQTPRYLIKTRGQQVTLSCSPISGHRSVSWYQQTPGQGLQFLFEYFSETQRNKGNFPGRFSGRQFSNSRSEMNVSTLELGDSALYLCASRLGQGGNQPQHFGDGTRLSIL.

This chain joins TRBV2 and TRBJ1-5; possible D gene TRBD1, 6 bases. Trimming took off 5 bases at V and 3 bases at J, with 11 bases between the two ends. Germline V gene sequence: CDR1 SNHLY, CDR2 FYNNEI. CDR3 size: 14 residues. The CDR3 spells CASSTNRDNQPQHF. CDR3 nucleotides: TGTGCCAGCAGTACGAACAGGGACAATCAGCCCCAGCATTTT.

V gene TRBV5-1 combines with J gene TRBJ2-7; a possible D gene is TRBD1 (7 bases). The CDR3 spans 15 residues. The V gene lost 0 bases and the J gene lost 4 bases, with 14 bases spanning the gap. Per germline, CDR1 SGHRS and CDR2 YFSETQ. The CDR3 DNA reads as TGCGCCAGCAGCTTGGGATCAGGGGGGAGATACGAGCAGTACTTC. Protein: CASSLGSGGRYEQYF. Together with reference TRBV5-1 and TRBJ2-7, the CDR3 gives the full variable domain: KAGVTQTPRYLIKTRGQQVTLSCSPISGHRSVSWYQQTPGQGLQFLFEYFSETQRNKGNFPGRFSGRQFSNSRSEMNVSTLELGDSALYLCASSLGSGGRYEQYFGPGTRLTVT.

The chain carries TRBV2 and TRBJ1-6; TRBD1 is a possible D gene (5 bases). Germline-derived CDR1 and CDR2 are SNHLY and FYNNEI. This CDR3 spans 14 amino acids. V was clipped by 10 bases and J by 7 bases, with 17 bases between them. This chain's CDR3 is CATCLETVNSPLHF. The CDR3, as DNA: TGTGCCACCTGCCTAGAGACAGTGAATTCACCCCTCCACTTT.

The chain couples TRBV6-1 to TRBJ2-7; D gene ambiguous. The CDR3 totals 15 residues. Between the trimmed V and J ends, which lost 2 bases and 4 bases, there was a span of 15 bases. The germline gives CDR1 MNHNS, CDR2 SASEGT. CDR3 loop: CASSETGSKTYEQYF. The CDR3 DNA reads TGTGCCAGCAGTGAAACCGGGTCAAAGACTTACGAGCAGTACTTC.

The chain recombines TRBV5-8 with TRBJ2-7, with 8 positions matching TRBD1. With V trimmed by 4 bases and J by 7 bases, 4 bases remained unmatched. This CDR3 contains 12 residues. Germline-derived CDR1 and CDR2 are SGHTS and YDEGEE. CDR3 sequence: CASSRTGQEQYF. As DNA, the CDR3 is TGTGCCAGCAGCAGGACAGGGCAGGAGCAGTACTTC.

V is TRBV11-1 and J is TRBJ2-2; 11 nucleotides align to TRBD2. Germline CDR1 and CDR2: SGHAT and FQDESV (reference sequence). The J segment lost 7 bases and the V segment lost 3 bases, leaving 4 bases of the junction unmatched. The CDR3 is made up of 15 amino acids. The CDR3 DNA follows: TGTGCCAGCAGCTTTAGCGGGGGGGCGATCGGGGAGCTGTTTTTT. This gives the protein CASSFSGGAIGELFF.

The rearrangement uses TRBV6-6 and TRBJ2-7; TRBD1 is a possible D gene (5 bases). The CDR3 extends over 13 amino acids. CDR1 MNHNY and CDR2 SVGAGI come from the germline V gene (reference sequence). Trimming left V 6 bases short and J 2 bases short, with 11 bases between. The CDR3 DNA reads TGTGCCAGCAGCCGCGACAGAACCTACGAGCAGTACTTC. It yields the protein CASSRDRTYEQYF.

The chain employs TRBV2 and TRBJ2-7; possible D gene TRBD1, 6 bases. CDR1 and CDR2 (germline): SNHLY, FYNNEI. This CDR3 spans 13 amino acids. Trimming cost V 5 bases and J 4 bases, with 12 bases left between them. CDR3 nucleotides: TGTGCCAGCAGTTTCACCACAGGGTACGAGCAGTACTTC. Amino acids: CASSFTTGYEQYF.

This chain links TRBV25-1 with TRBJ1-6, with D possibly being TRBD1 (5 bases). The CDR3 is 14 amino acids. Trimming pared 4 bases from V and 7 bases from J, leaving 11 bases between. Germline V gene data show CDR1 as MGHDK and CDR2 as SYGVNS. The CDR3, as DNA: TGTGCCAGCAGTGGGCAGGGTCAGAATTCACCCCTCCACTTT. Translating it yields CASSGQGQNSPLHF. The whole variable domain, filled in from reference TRBV25-1 and TRBJ1-6, reads EADIYQTPRYLVIGTGKKITLECSQTMGHDKMYWYQQDPGMELHLIHYSYGVNSTEKGDLSSESTVSRIRTEHFPLTLESARPSHTSQYLCASSGQGQNSPLHFGNGTRLTVT.

V gene TRBV18 combines with J gene TRBJ2-5, with a tentative D call TRBD1 (5 bases). V gave up 5 bases and J gave up 0 bases, with 7 bases separating them. The CDR3 is made up of 13 amino acids. The germline V gene has CDR1 KGHSH and CDR2 LQKENI. CDR3 sequence reads: CASSSGYQETQYF. The CDR3 DNA sequence: TGTGCCAGCTCATCAGGGTACCAAGAGACCCAGTACTTC.

The chain couples TRBV2 to TRBJ2-1; 7 bases align to TRBD1. CDR1 is SNHLY and CDR2 is FYNNEI in the germline V gene. V was clipped by 4 bases and J by 9 bases; unmatched bases: 18. The CDR3 consists of 17 residues. Here the CDR3 reads CASSASRGRGTLGEQFF. CDR3 DNA sequence: TGTGCCAGCAGTGCCTCCCGGGGCAGGGGGACACTCGGTGAGCAGTTCTTC.

This chain joins TRBV5-1 and TRBJ1-1; 9 bases align to TRBD1. The V gene end was trimmed by 4 bases and the J gene end by 7 bases; junction bases not matched to a gene: 5. Germline values: CDR1 SGHRS, CDR2 YFSETQ. The CDR3 runs to 13 residues. The CDR3 reads CASSRDREVEAFF. The DNA of the CDR3 is TGCGCCAGCAGCCGGGACAGGGAGGTTGAAGCTTTCTTT.

This clone was recorded a few times. The V gene is TRBV6-5, the J gene TRBJ1-6, with 7 positions matching TRBD1. V was clipped by 6 bases and J by 0 bases; unmatched bases: 2. Per the germline V gene, CDR1 is MNHEY and CDR2 is SVGAGI. This CDR3 is 15 amino acids long. Written as DNA, the CDR3 is TGTGCCAGCAGGACAGGGTTCTCCTATAATTCACCCCTCCACTTT. This encodes CASRTGFSYNSPLHF.

V and J are TRBV20-1 and TRBJ2-3, with D unresolved. With 3 bases removed from V and 2 bases from J, the gap between germline ends came to 12 bases. Germline lookup yields CDR1 DFQATT and CDR2 SNEGSKA (reference sequence). There are 14 residues in the CDR3. CDR3 loop: CSASRHLLTDTQYF. CDR3 bases: TGCAGTGCTAGTCGACACTTACTCACAGATACGCAGTATTTT.

This clone has only one observation. This chain connects TRBV3-1 (or the pseudogene TRBV3-2) to TRBJ2-7; weak D call: TRBD2 (5 bases). This CDR3 comprises 11 residues. Germline CDR1 reads LGHDT; CDR2 reads YNNKEL (reference sequence). The V end lost 4 bases, the J end lost 7 bases, and 8 bases lay between the germline ends. Here the CDR3 DNA reads TGTGCCAGCAGCCGAACGGGGGAGCAGTACTTC. This encodes CASSRTGEQYF.